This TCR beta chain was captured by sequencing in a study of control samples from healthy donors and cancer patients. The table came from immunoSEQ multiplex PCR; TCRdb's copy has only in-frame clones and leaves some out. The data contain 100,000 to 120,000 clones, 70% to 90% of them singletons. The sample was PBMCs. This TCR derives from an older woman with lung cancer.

The CDR3 nucleotides read TGTGCCAGCAGCTTAGGCTTTGGCGGTGATAATTCACCCCTCCACTTT. It is translated as CASSLGFGGDNSPLHF. The V and J genes are TRBV7-9 and TRBJ1-6; no reliable D call. Trimming left V 1 base short and J 5 bases short, with 12 bases between. This CDR3 has 16 residues. Germline CDR1 SEHNR, CDR2 FQNEAQ (reference sequence).